The 30 T cell receptor beta chains presented below share a single source sample, sequenced in a study of glioma-infiltrating T cells. The iRepertoire nested amplicon-rescue multiplex PCR amplified TCR alpha and beta CDR3s from RNA. TCRdb itself ran the multiplex PCR reads through MiXCR, one entry per CDR3 protein. The sample lists some 90,000 distinct CDR3 sequences, about 37% occurring once. Sequenced material: glioma tissue, nonneoplastic brain tissue, or PBMCs (not recorded which). These receptors were collected from a human donor with low-grade glioma or glioblastoma, undergoing nonglioma brain surgery, or in good health (not recorded which).

This clonotype came up many times. The V gene is TRBV29-1, the J gene TRBJ1-1; D unresolved. V shed 7 bases and J shed 5 bases, with 17 bases lying between them. CDR1 SQVTM and CDR2 ANQGSEA come from the germline V gene. CDR3 length equals 13 residues. CDR3 sequence (DNA): TGCAGCGCCTTCTTAATCCGCCCAACTGAAGCTTTCTTT. It specifies CSAFLIRPTEAFF.

The CDR3 DNA sequence: TGCGCCAGCAGCAGAGAGGGAGGATACGAGGACCAGTACTTC. It translates to CASSREGGYEDQYF. J is TRBJ2-1 and V is TRBV4-1; a weak D match, TRBD2 (6 bases). The J call may be mistaken, given a closer DNA end match to TRBJ2-5. Per germline, CDR1 MGHRA and CDR2 YSYEKL. The CDR3 has 14 residues.

The V gene is TRBV6-5, the J gene TRBJ2-7, with TRBD2 as a possible D gene (5 bases). The CDR3 is 15 amino acids. V gave up 4 bases and J gave up 4 bases, with 17 bases separating them. CDR1 MNHEY and CDR2 SVGAGI come from the germline V gene. This chain's CDR3 is CASSSSPGSPYEQYF. CDR3 in DNA: TGTGCCAGCAGTTCGTCTCCGGGGAGCCCATACGAGCAGTACTTC.

V and J are TRBV29-1 and TRBJ1-2; D may be TRBD1 (5 bases). CDR3 length equals 13 residues. Deletions cut 0 bases from V and 4 bases from J, with 9 bases between. CDR1 is SQVTM and CDR2 is ANQGSEA in the germline V gene. Here the CDR3 DNA reads TGCAGCGTTGAAGATGGGGACGTCTATGGCTACACCTTC. Residues: CSVEDGDVYGYTF.

The genes are TRBV19 and TRBJ1-6; a weak D match, TRBD1 (6 bases). This CDR3 is 15 amino acids long. Germline values: CDR1 LNHDA, CDR2 SQIVND (reference sequence). V was clipped by 7 bases and J by 4 bases, with 14 bases between them. CDR3 coding DNA: TGTGCCAGTAACGCCGGGACAACTTATAATTCACCCCTCCACTTT. Protein product: CASNAGTTYNSPLHF.

About this clonotype: This may be a read error, as it is one base from a much larger clone. V usage is TRBV29-1 and J usage is TRBJ1-2; D is possibly TRBD1 (6 bases). Trimming cost V 6 bases and J 8 bases, with 19 bases left between them. The CDR3 has 13 amino acids. The germline CDR1 and CDR2 sequences are SQVTM and ANQGSEA. The CDR3 is CSVVGWGRKGYTF. CDR3 DNA: TGCAGCGTAGTAGGTTGGGGGCGGAAGGGCTACACCTTC.

This clonotype was observed many times. V gene TRBV4-1 combines with J gene TRBJ2-5, with D unclear. Germline CDR1 MGHRA, CDR2 YSYEKL. CDR3 length equals 11 residues. The V and J ends lost 3 bases and 5 bases respectively, with 4 bases between them. In DNA, the CDR3 is TGCGCCAGCAGCCACGATGAGACCCAGTACTTC. Translation: CASSHDETQYF.

Many counts were recorded for this clonotype. DNA for the CDR3: TGTGCCAGCAGTGATTTCCCGCAGGGGGCTGGCGAGCAGTTCTTC. This sequence encodes CASSDFPQGAGEQFF. The J gene is TRBJ2-1, the V gene TRBV25-1, with 8 bases aligning to TRBD1. Trimming took 3 bases from V and 10 from J; bases not matched to a gene: 11. This CDR3 spans 15 amino acids. Germline V gene sequence: CDR1 MGHDK, CDR2 SYGVNS.

Concerning this clonotype: This sequence may be a read error, since a much larger clone differs from it by one base. The V call is TRBV4-2, the J call TRBJ2-2, with D unclear. The CDR3 sequence is 14 residues long. V was trimmed by 5 bases and J by 4 bases, leaving 11 bases between them. CDR1 is LGHNA and CDR2 is YNFKEQ in the germline V gene. CDR3 sequence reads: CASSYMNSTGELFF. The DNA for the CDR3 is TGTGCCAGCAGCTACATGAACAGCACCGGGGAGCTGTTTTTT.

The table lists this clonotype with many counts. The chain couples TRBV4-2 to TRBJ1-1; D not certain. The germline V gene has CDR1 LGHNA and CDR2 YNFKEQ. The CDR3 is 12 residues long. V was shortened by 0 bases and J by 8 bases, with 7 bases between the two germline ends. The CDR3 coding sequence is TGTGCCAGCAGCCAAGAGAGGGAGGAAGCTTTCTTT. Protein product: CASSQEREEAFF.

The chain links TRBV4-1 to TRBJ2-3; the D gene is possibly TRBD2 (6 bases). The CDR3 is 15 amino acids. Germline CDR1 MGHRA, CDR2 YSYEKL. The V gene lost 1 base and the J gene lost 5 bases, with 13 bases spanning the gap. CDR3 sequence reads: CASSQVAEDRDTQYF. The DNA for the CDR3 is TGCGCCAGCAGCCAAGTAGCGGAAGACAGAGATACGCAGTATTTT.

This clonotype was seen at least ten times. For the CDR3, the DNA is TGTGCCAGCAGCTTGTCAAGGGGGGGAAGCACAGATACGCAGTATTTT. The encoded protein is CASSLSRGGSTDTQYF. This chain uses TRBV5-4 with TRBJ2-3; a weak D match, TRBD2 (7 bases). The CDR3 runs 16 residues. The ends were cut back, 1 base at V and 0 bases at J, with 12 bases in the middle. CDR1 is SGHNT and CDR2 is YYREEE in the germline V gene (reference sequence).

Of note for this clonotype: One end of the junction fails to match germline, which may point to a read error. This chain connects TRBV20-1 to TRBJ2-7, with 7 bases aligning to TRBD2. Germline V gene sequence: CDR1 DFQATT, CDR2 SNEGSKA (reference sequence). The CDR3 is 14 amino acids. CDR3 sequence (DNA): TGCAGTGCTAGGGGGGGGGAGAGCTCCTACGAGCATTACTTC. Its protein is CSARGGESSYEHYF.

This clonotype was seen repeatedly, ten times or more. This chain connects TRBV19 to TRBJ2-7; TRBD1 is a possible D gene (6 bases). This CDR3 is built from 11 residues. Trimming cost V 5 bases and J 4 bases, with 6 bases left between them. Germline assignment: CDR1 LNHDA and CDR2 SQIVND (reference sequence). CDR3 in DNA: TGTGCCAGTAGTCAGGGGTACGAGCAGTACTTC. Translated: CASSQGYEQYF.

The sample holds many counts of this clonotype. The chain carries TRBV27 and TRBJ2-1; maybe TRBD1 (6 bases). V was trimmed by 5 bases and J by 9 bases, leaving 14 bases between them. Germline V gene lookup returns CDR1 MNHEY and CDR2 SMNVEV (reference sequence). The CDR3 consists of 13 residues. The CDR3 loop is CASSIVQGTEQFF. CDR3 sequence (DNA): TGTGCCAGCAGTATCGTACAGGGAACTGAGCAGTTCTTC.

The chain has TRBV14 and TRBJ2-5; a possible D gene is TRBD1 (5 bases). This CDR3 comprises 14 residues. Germline V gives CDR1 SGHDN, CDR2 FVKESK. V lost 3 bases and J 9 bases, leaving 17 bases between the germline ends. CDR3 nucleotide sequence: TGTGCCAGCAGCCACCTGACACAGGACGAGGCCCAGTACTTC. Translating gives CASSHLTQDEAQYF.

This clonotype was recorded many times. J is TRBJ2-3 and V is TRBV2; D might be TRBD2 (7 bases). Germline CDR1 reads SNHLY; CDR2 reads FYNNEI. V gave up 5 bases and J gave up 2 bases, with 14 bases separating them. The CDR3 spans 15 residues. CDR3 in amino acids: CASSRAGAPTDTQYF. CDR3 DNA sequence: TGTGCCAGCAGTAGGGCGGGGGCACCCACAGATACGCAGTATTTT.

This clonotype was found many times. V usage is TRBV3-1 and J usage is TRBJ2-2; tentative D call: TRBD1 (6 bases). V was shortened by 3 bases and J by 4 bases, with 12 bases between the two germline ends. Germline CDR1 and CDR2: LGHDT and YNNKEL (reference sequence). The CDR3 is 15 amino acids. This CDR3 is CASSQSRGSTGELFF. The CDR3 DNA reads TGTGCCAGCAGCCAGAGTAGGGGGAGCACCGGGGAGCTGTTTTTT.

This rearrangement joins TRBV12-2 to TRBJ1-1. TRBV12-2 is a recognized pseudogene. The CDR3 totals 14 residues. The CDR3 region has the DNA TGTGCAAGTCGCTTAGATGAGGGTTCGGCTGAAGATTTCTTT. Its protein product is CASRLDEGSAEDFF.

At least ten counts were recorded for this clonotype. The J gene is TRBJ1-1, the V gene TRBV28; 10 bases agree with TRBD1. The length of the CDR3 is 14 residues. Germline V lookup: CDR1 MDHEN, CDR2 SYDVKM. The J segment lost 5 bases and the V segment lost 5 bases, leaving 5 bases of the junction unmatched. DNA of the CDR3: TGTGCCAGCAGTACGACAGGGGGCAGAACTGAAGCTTTCTTT. Amino acids: CASSTTGGRTEAFF.

This clonotype was counted ten times or more. The rearrangement uses TRBV6-2 or TRBV6-3 and TRBJ2-3, with TRBD2 matching 11 bases. Trimming took 7 bases from V and 2 from J; bases not matched to a gene: 8. The CDR3 spans 16 residues. From germline, CDR1 is MNHEY and CDR2 SVGEGT. The CDR3 DNA reads TGTGCCAGCAATTTAGGACTAGCGGGTAACACAGATACGCAGTATTTT. This gives the protein CASNLGLAGNTDTQYF.

This clonotype was found many times. The chain carries TRBV20-1 and TRBJ2-1; possible D gene TRBD2, 5 bases. Trimming left V 3 bases short and J 5 bases short, with 11 bases between. Germline CDR1 reads DFQATT; CDR2 reads SNEGSKA (reference sequence). The CDR3 runs to 13 residues. CDR3: CSASAGGNNEQFF. CDR3 DNA: TGCAGTGCTAGTGCGGGTGGAAACAATGAGCAGTTCTTC.

For this clonotype: A clone one base away is much larger, so this may be a read error. The genes are TRBV18 and TRBJ1-1; TRBD1 is a possible D gene (6 bases). The CDR3 runs to 16 residues. Looked up from germline, CDR1 is KGHSH and CDR2 is LQKENI. The CDR3 sequence: CASSPTLGGGGTEALF. In DNA form, the CDR3 reads TGTGCCAGCTCACCGACTCTCGGGGGCGGAGGCACTGAAGCTCTCTTT.

This clonotype is classed as medium-sized. The V call is TRBV6-1, the J call TRBJ2-3; TRBD2 is a possible D gene (6 bases). Germline CDR1 is MNHNS and CDR2 is SASEGT. V was shortened by 5 bases and J by 2 bases, with 11 bases between the two germline ends. This CDR3 comprises 14 residues. The CDR3 DNA follows: TGTGCCAGCAGTCAAGGGACTTACACAGATACGCAGTATTTT. Translated: CASSQGTYTDTQYF.

This clonotype was recorded many times. The chain is built from TRBV7-3 and TRBJ2-1; D not certain. Germline-derived CDR1 and CDR2 are SGHTA and FQGTGA. The CDR3 is made up of 16 amino acids. With 1 base removed from V and 0 bases from J, the gap between germline ends came to 10 bases. CDR3: CASSLNPASSYNEQFF. Here the CDR3 DNA reads TGTGCCAGCAGCTTAAATCCGGCGAGCTCCTACAATGAGCAGTTCTTC.

This clonotype was picked up many times. V gene TRBV2 combines with J gene TRBJ2-3; TRBD1 aligns across 7 bases. The trim removed 6 bases at V and 5 bases at J, leaving 5 bases unmatched. The CDR3 spans 13 residues. Germline V gene lookup returns CDR1 SNHLY and CDR2 FYNNEI. The CDR3 sequence: CASSLQGLDTQYF. CDR3 DNA: TGTGCCAGCAGCCTACAGGGGCTAGATACGCAGTATTTT. The variable domain in full, completed from reference TRBV2 and TRBJ2-3, reads EPEVTQTPSHQVTQMGQEVILRCVPISNHLYFYWYRQILGQKVEFLVSFYNNEISEKSEIFDDQFSVERPDGSNFTLKIRSTKLEDSAMYFCASSLQGLDTQYFGPGTRLTVL.

Many counts were recorded for this clonotype. The CDR3 DNA follows: TGTGCCAGCATCTCCGGTCCGGGACAGGGGGCGGGTGGCTACACCTTC. Its translation: CASISGPGQGAGGYTF. V usage is TRBV28 and J usage is TRBJ1-2; 12 nucleotides line up with TRBD1. Germline CDR1 MDHEN, CDR2 SYDVKM. J was trimmed by 7 bases and V by 7 bases; bases with no gene match: 13. CDR3 size: 16 residues.

Concerning this clonotype: Lacking the conserved final phenylalanine or tryptophan, this CDR3 likely reflects a read error. The chain has TRBV28 and TRBJ1-5, with D possibly matching TRBD1 (5 bases). CDR3 size: 16 residues. CDR1 and CDR2 (germline): MDHEN, SYDVKM. The CDR3 nucleotides read TGTGCCAGCAGTTTTCGGGGCAGAGGTAACAATCAGCCACAGCATCTT. It yields the protein CASSFRGRGNNQPQHL.

Note on this clonotype: A much larger clone lies a single base off, so this may be a read error. The rearrangement uses TRBV11-2 and TRBJ2-7; D may be TRBD1 or TRBD2 (6 bases each). CDR3 size: 17 residues. Per the germline V gene, CDR1 is SGHAT and CDR2 is FQNNGV. Trimming stripped 5 bases from V and 3 bases from J, with 23 bases between. The CDR3 bases are TGTGCCAGCAGCAGAGACCGATCATTGGGGGGCGACTACGAGCAGTACTTC. The encoded protein is CASSRDRSLGGDYEQYF.

This clonotype was observed at least ten times. J is TRBJ2-1 and V is TRBV11-1; TRBD2 matches 13 bases. J lost 0 bases, V lost 4 bases, and 6 bases had no gene match. The CDR3 length is 18 residues. CDR1 SGHAT and CDR2 FQDESV come from the germline V gene (reference sequence). The CDR3 sequence is CASSSRTSGSFSYNEQFF. CDR3 bases: TGTGCCAGCAGCTCAAGGACTAGCGGGAGCTTCTCCTACAATGAGCAGTTCTTC.